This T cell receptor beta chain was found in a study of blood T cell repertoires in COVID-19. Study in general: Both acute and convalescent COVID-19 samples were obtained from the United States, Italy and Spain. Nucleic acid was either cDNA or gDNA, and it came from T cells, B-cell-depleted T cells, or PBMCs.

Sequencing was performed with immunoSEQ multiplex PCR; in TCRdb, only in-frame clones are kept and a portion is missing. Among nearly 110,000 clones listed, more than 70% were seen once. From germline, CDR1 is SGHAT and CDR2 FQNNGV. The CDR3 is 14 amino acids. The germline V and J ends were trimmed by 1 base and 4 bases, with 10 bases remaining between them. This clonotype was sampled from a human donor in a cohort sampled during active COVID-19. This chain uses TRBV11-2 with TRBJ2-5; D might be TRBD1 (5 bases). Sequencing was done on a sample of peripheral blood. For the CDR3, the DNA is TGTGCCAGCAGCTTAGGCAGGGCTCGAGAGACCCAGTACTTC. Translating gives CASSLGRARETQYF.